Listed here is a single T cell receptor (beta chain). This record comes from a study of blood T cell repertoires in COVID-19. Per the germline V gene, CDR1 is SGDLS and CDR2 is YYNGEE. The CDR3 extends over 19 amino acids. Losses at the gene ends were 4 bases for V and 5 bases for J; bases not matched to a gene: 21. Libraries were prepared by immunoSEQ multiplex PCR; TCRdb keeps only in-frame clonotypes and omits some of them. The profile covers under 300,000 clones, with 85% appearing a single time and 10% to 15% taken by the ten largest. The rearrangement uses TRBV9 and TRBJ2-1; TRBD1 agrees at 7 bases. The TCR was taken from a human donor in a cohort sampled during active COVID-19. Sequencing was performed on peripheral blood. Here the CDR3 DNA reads TGTGCCAGCAGCCCAATACATAGCTTTACCGGGACAGTGCACAATGAGCAGTTCTTC. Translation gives CASSPIHSFTGTVHNEQFF.